This T cell receptor (beta chain) was captured in a study of identical twins (dated by TCRdb to the mid-2010s). About the full investigation: The study deep-sequenced TCR alpha and beta repertoires from monozygotic twins, unrelated adults of various ages and cord blood to test whether fetal clonotypes persist. Replicate twin experiments were performed at different times using different library preparation protocols to rule out contamination.

Receptor libraries were prepared by 5' RACE. The sequencer was an Illumina HiSeq 2000. A universal primer binding site was added through template switching, and the final cDNA carried a unique molecular identifier so that TCR cDNA molecules could be counted accurately. Specific primers in the conserved constant-segment region were used to synthesize first-strand cDNA for TCR alpha and beta chains. To control for contamination, every cDNA library carried two barcodes: a SMART-Mk sample barcode plus Illumina barcodes. TruSeq adapter sequences and Illumina sample barcodes were added in two successive PCR steps. TCR alpha and beta cDNA libraries were sequenced on the Illumina HiSeq platform with custom primers. The paper's data handling went like this. Unique molecular identifiers were extracted from raw reads with MiGEC, and CDR3 positions were determined with MiXCR. For each individual, recombination models were inferred using an EM algorithm with the repgenHMM and IGoR tools. Shared clonotypes were analyzed with the tcR package in R, and sharing was normalized by the product of cloneset sizes. To study raw recombination without the effects of thymic and clonal selection, out-of-frame nonproductive sequences were analyzed. In TCRdb, the public reads were trimmed at Q25 with fastp and aligned with MiXCR, with productive beta chains retained. One record per CDR3 amino acid sequence lists the most common genes and DNA. TCRdb, rather than the study authors, made the V and J calls. The sample yields a few hundred thousand distinct CDR3 sequences; about 8.3% were counted once. The ten largest make up more than 2% of the sample.

At the junction V is shortened by 5 bases and J by 3 bases, with 23 bases in between. From its cysteine to its valine, the CDR3 spans 17 amino acids. Solely the CDR3 DNA is kept, with 51 bases framed from the first base. CDR1 MNHNS and CDR2 SASEGT are derived from the germline V gene. Every donor in the study was a healthy Caucasian. Three pairs of female monozygotic twins, all aged roughly 18 to 29 years, made up the twin cohort. Using Miltenyi CD45RO+ enrichment and human naive T-cell isolation kits, memory (CD45RO+) and naive T cells were isolated from PBMC. The paper as a whole reports these results and caveats: Abundant cord blood beta clonotypes carried fewer insertions; young adult naive repertoires showed a weaker similar trend, while memory repertoires showed none. Because the same donors could not be followed over many years, conclusions were based on cross-sectional statistical analysis. Compared with coincidental sharing between unrelated individuals, an excess of low generation-probability sequences was observed among out-of-frame TCR alpha sequences shared between twins. Out-of-frame TCR alpha sharing in monozygotic twins was systematically underestimated by recombination models, whereas sharing between unrelated individuals was in agreement with the recombination models. Excess twin sharing in beta out-of-frame sequences was weaker because fewer shared sequences lowered the signal-to-noise ratio. Zero-insertion analyses could be partly confounded by invariant T cells such as MAIT and iNKT, although diverse VJ usage argued against such confounding for most clonotypes.

This clonotype occurred a few times. Its target antigen remains unknown. No base-level quality is on record; no much larger clone is a single base apart. These data were also filed under a second study, of yellow fever vaccine responses in identical twins. Per the second study: The authors reported that the T cell response to vaccination in identical twins appeared partly convergent and partly personalized. In the study, vaccine-responding T cell clones were precisely tracked in identical twins.

The sequence was obtained from a woman between 18 and 29 years old in good health. The rearranged chain carries TRBV6-1 and TRBJ2-7; the D gene is perhaps TRBD2, from 7 matching bases. Sequenced: memory (CD45RO+) T cells sorted from blood. The meaning of the sample's cell subset or site label: CD45RO+ enriched T cells. The base sequence is TGTGCCAGCAGTCAAGGGGGGGTCTGGGACGCTTACTACGAGCAGTACGTC. Its translation reads: CASSQGGVWDAYYEQYV.